The 19 T cell receptor beta chains below come from one sample, sequenced in a study of blood T cells in healthy people across ages. A second PCR of 7 to 11 cycles used a sample-barcoded 5' primer and a J-beta primer mix. TCRdb re-derived calls from the 5' RACE reads in MiXCR, one entry per CDR3 protein. The sample lists roughly 860,000 distinct CDR3 sequences, approximately 59% occurring once. The sequenced sample was blood. Receptors originate from a man aged 30 to 45 in good health.

V and J are TRBV13 and TRBJ2-3, with TRBD1 matching over 7 bases. Trimming took 5 bases from V and 5 from J; bases not matched to a gene: 13. The CDR3 is made up of 16 amino acids. From germline, CDR1 is PRHDT and CDR2 FYEKMQ (reference sequence). CDR3 bases: TGTGCCAGCAGCCCCAAGGGGACAGCTTGGGAAGATACGCAGTATTTT. The encoded protein is CASSPKGTAWEDTQYF.

V and J are TRBV27 and TRBJ1-2, with a tentative D call TRBD1 (6 bases). This CDR3 has 15 amino acids. V gave up 7 bases and J gave up 4 bases, with 19 bases separating them. CDR1 is MNHEY, CDR2 SMNVEV, per germline (reference sequence). Written as DNA, the CDR3 is TGTGCCAGCACTTCGGTGGGGGGCGGTGGCTATGGCTACACCTTC. Amino acid sequence: CASTSVGGGGYGYTF.

The chain employs TRBV29-1 and TRBJ2-1; TRBD1 agrees at 8 bases. The germline V gene has CDR1 SQVTM and CDR2 ANQGSEA. V lost 7 bases and J lost 2; bases outside the gene matches: 4. The CDR3 is 13 amino acids. CDR3 residues: CSENRGAYNEQFF. The CDR3 DNA follows: TGCAGCGAAAACAGGGGGGCCTACAATGAGCAGTTCTTC.

V gene TRBV20-1 combines with J gene TRBJ2-7, with 7 bases matching TRBD2. Germline CDR1 reads DFQATT; CDR2 reads SNEGSKA (reference sequence). The CDR3 extends over 16 amino acids. Unmatched junction bases numbered 11, after V lost 0 bases and J lost 3 bases. The CDR3 DNA follows: TGCAGTGCTAGAGATGTGAGCCCAGCGGGGCGCTACGAGCAGTACTTC. Translated: CSARDVSPAGRYEQYF.

This clonotype was seen a single time. The rearrangement joins TRBV20-1 to TRBJ1-2; a possible D gene is TRBD1 (6 bases). The V end was cut by 1 base, the J end by 11 bases, with 20 bases between. This CDR3 region has 14 residues. Germline V gene lookup returns CDR1 DFQATT and CDR2 SNEGSKA (reference sequence). The CDR3 bases are TGCAGTGCTAGAGGACAGGCGGGGATCGGTTTGTACACCTTC. Protein sequence: CSARGQAGIGLYTF.

CDR3 nucleotide sequence: TGCAGCGCCTTCCCAGCCATGAACACTGAAGCTTTCTTT. Its translation is CSAFPAMNTEAFF. The J gene is TRBJ1-1, the V gene TRBV29-1, with D uncertain. This CDR3 spans 13 amino acids. V was cut by 7 bases and J by 0 bases, with 12 bases left in between. CDR1 SQVTM and CDR2 ANQGSEA come from the germline V gene.

This sequence joins TRBV20-1 and TRBJ1-1; D gene uncertain. Germline lookup yields CDR1 DFQATT and CDR2 SNEGSKA (reference sequence). The CDR3 sequence is 12 residues long. Trimming took off 1 base at V and 12 bases at J, with 15 bases between the two ends. The CDR3 loop reads CSARAEQTWTFF. The CDR3 region has the DNA TGCAGTGCTAGAGCAGAACAGACGTGGACTTTCTTT.

The J gene is TRBJ2-7, the V gene TRBV7-9; a weak D match, TRBD2 (5 bases). The V end lost 5 bases, the J end lost 4 bases, and 15 bases lay between the germline ends. CDR3 size: 14 residues. Germline-derived CDR1 and CDR2 are SEHNR and FQNEAQ (reference sequence). CDR3 in amino acids: CASSRDPFPYEQYF. The DNA of the CDR3 is TGTGCCAGCAGCCGGGATCCTTTCCCTTACGAGCAGTACTTC.

This clonotype was picked up one time. This chain links TRBV2 with TRBJ2-7, with a tentative D call TRBD1 (5 bases). CDR3 size: 12 residues. Trimming stripped 7 bases from V and 6 bases from J, with 13 bases between. Germline CDR1 and CDR2: SNHLY and FYNNEI. The DNA for the CDR3 is TGTGCCAGCACCCTCGAAACAGGCGAGCAGTACTTC. Translated, it gives CASTLETGEQYF.

The chain combines TRBV18 with TRBJ2-5; tentatively, D is TRBD1 (6 bases). The CDR3 contains 15 residues. The germline V gene encodes CDR1 KGHSH and CDR2 LQKENI. V gave up 4 bases and J gave up 0 bases, with 12 bases separating them. The CDR3 loop is CASSRLGHNQETQYF. Written as DNA, the CDR3 is TGTGCCAGCTCACGTTTGGGACACAACCAAGAGACCCAGTACTTC.

There are a few counts of this clonotype. The rearrangement links TRBV28 to TRBJ1-2; perhaps TRBD1 as D (5 bases). Germline-derived CDR1 and CDR2 are MDHEN and SYDVKM. There are 13 residues in the CDR3. V was cut by 3 bases and J by 2 bases, with 7 bases left in between. CDR3: CASSFGANYGYTF. The CDR3 region has the DNA TGTGCCAGCAGTTTTGGGGCAAACTATGGCTACACCTTC.

This clonotype was counted only a few times. The chain has TRBV6-2 or TRBV6-3 and TRBJ2-7, with TRBD1 matching over 8 bases. Germline CDR1 is MNHEY and CDR2 is SVGEGT. V trimming: 8 bases; J trimming: 1 base; junction bases outside the gene matches: 7. CDR3 length: 14 amino acids. The CDR3: CASQGTGLSYEQYF. The CDR3 DNA follows: TGTGCCAGCCAAGGGACAGGACTTTCCTACGAGCAGTACTTC.

V gene TRBV5-1 combines with J gene TRBJ2-1; D unclear. The CDR3 extends over 14 amino acids. Trimming pared 0 bases from V and 7 bases from J, leaving 11 bases between. Germline V lookup: CDR1 SGHRS, CDR2 YFSETQ. CDR3 residues: CASSLEATSNEQFF. The DNA for the CDR3 is TGCGCCAGCAGCTTGGAGGCTACCTCAAATGAGCAGTTCTTC.

This clonotype showed up just a few times. The chain recombines TRBV12-3 or TRBV12-4 with TRBJ1-5; no clear D. Trimming cost V 2 bases and J 7 bases, with 9 bases left between them. This CDR3 is 13 amino acids long. The CDR3 loop reads CASSLTHGQPQHF. The CDR3 DNA follows: TGTGCCAGCAGTTTAACCCACGGCCAGCCCCAGCATTTT.

This clonotype was seen only a few times. The chain combines TRBV7-9 with TRBJ2-4, with TRBD1 matching over 7 bases. Unmatched junction bases numbered 15, after V lost 5 bases and J lost 8 bases. The CDR3 consists of 16 residues. Germline CDR1 and CDR2: SEHNR and FQNEAQ (reference sequence). CDR3 sequence: CASSQPDKRQGDIQYF. CDR3 nucleotides: TGTGCCAGCAGCCAACCTGATAAGAGGCAGGGGGACATTCAGTACTTC.

V and J are TRBV2 and TRBJ1-2; D gene ambiguous. CDR1 is SNHLY and CDR2 is FYNNEI in the germline V gene. Trimming took 3 bases from V and 8 from J, leaving 4 bases between them. The CDR3 consists of 10 residues. The CDR3 DNA sequence: TGTGCCAGCAGTGATTGGGGCTACACCTTC. This translates into CASSDWGYTF.

This clonotype was observed a few times. The genes are TRBV5-5 and TRBJ2-3; D is unresolved. The germline V gene has CDR1 SGHKS and CDR2 YYEKEE (reference sequence). Deletions cut 4 bases from V and 3 bases from J, with 15 bases between. The CDR3 covers 15 residues. The CDR3 DNA reads as TGTGCCAGCAGCCTGACCGCGTTGAGGACAGATACGCAGTATTTT. As protein: CASSLTALRTDTQYF.

The chain combines TRBV20-1 with TRBJ2-1; 14 positions match TRBD2. CDR3 size: 17 residues. V lost 3 bases and J lost 0; bases outside the gene matches: 4. Germline V gene sequence: CDR1 DFQATT, CDR2 SNEGSKA (reference sequence). The CDR3 is CSASGLAGGSSYNEQFF. In DNA, the CDR3 is TGCAGTGCTAGTGGACTAGCGGGGGGATCCTCCTACAATGAGCAGTTCTTC.

The rearrangement uses TRBV7-7 and TRBJ2-6; D possibly uses TRBD1 or TRBD2 (5 bases each). V shed 1 base and J shed 0 bases, with 10 bases lying between them. The CDR3 has 17 amino acids. Germline values: CDR1 SSHAT, CDR2 FNYEAQ (reference sequence). The DNA of the CDR3 is TGTGCCAGCAGCTTAGGGGCTGGGGGCTCTGGGGCCAACGTCCTGACTTTC. It yields the protein CASSLGAGGSGANVLTF.